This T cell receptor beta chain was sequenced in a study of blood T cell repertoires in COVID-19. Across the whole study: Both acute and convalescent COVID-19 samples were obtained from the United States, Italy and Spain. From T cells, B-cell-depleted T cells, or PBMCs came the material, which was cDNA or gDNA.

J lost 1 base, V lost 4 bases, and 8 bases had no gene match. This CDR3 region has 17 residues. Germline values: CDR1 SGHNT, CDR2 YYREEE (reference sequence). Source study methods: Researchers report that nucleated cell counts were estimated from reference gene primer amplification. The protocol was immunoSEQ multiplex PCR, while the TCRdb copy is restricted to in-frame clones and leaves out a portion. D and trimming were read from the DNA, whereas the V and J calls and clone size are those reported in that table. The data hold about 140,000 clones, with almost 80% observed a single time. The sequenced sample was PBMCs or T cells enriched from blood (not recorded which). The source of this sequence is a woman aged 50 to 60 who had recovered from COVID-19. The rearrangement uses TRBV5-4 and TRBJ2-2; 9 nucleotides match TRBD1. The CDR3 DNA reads TGTGCCAGCAGCGGGCCCGGGACAGGGAAGAACACCGGGGAGCTGTTTTTT. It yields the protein CASSGPGTGKNTGELFF.